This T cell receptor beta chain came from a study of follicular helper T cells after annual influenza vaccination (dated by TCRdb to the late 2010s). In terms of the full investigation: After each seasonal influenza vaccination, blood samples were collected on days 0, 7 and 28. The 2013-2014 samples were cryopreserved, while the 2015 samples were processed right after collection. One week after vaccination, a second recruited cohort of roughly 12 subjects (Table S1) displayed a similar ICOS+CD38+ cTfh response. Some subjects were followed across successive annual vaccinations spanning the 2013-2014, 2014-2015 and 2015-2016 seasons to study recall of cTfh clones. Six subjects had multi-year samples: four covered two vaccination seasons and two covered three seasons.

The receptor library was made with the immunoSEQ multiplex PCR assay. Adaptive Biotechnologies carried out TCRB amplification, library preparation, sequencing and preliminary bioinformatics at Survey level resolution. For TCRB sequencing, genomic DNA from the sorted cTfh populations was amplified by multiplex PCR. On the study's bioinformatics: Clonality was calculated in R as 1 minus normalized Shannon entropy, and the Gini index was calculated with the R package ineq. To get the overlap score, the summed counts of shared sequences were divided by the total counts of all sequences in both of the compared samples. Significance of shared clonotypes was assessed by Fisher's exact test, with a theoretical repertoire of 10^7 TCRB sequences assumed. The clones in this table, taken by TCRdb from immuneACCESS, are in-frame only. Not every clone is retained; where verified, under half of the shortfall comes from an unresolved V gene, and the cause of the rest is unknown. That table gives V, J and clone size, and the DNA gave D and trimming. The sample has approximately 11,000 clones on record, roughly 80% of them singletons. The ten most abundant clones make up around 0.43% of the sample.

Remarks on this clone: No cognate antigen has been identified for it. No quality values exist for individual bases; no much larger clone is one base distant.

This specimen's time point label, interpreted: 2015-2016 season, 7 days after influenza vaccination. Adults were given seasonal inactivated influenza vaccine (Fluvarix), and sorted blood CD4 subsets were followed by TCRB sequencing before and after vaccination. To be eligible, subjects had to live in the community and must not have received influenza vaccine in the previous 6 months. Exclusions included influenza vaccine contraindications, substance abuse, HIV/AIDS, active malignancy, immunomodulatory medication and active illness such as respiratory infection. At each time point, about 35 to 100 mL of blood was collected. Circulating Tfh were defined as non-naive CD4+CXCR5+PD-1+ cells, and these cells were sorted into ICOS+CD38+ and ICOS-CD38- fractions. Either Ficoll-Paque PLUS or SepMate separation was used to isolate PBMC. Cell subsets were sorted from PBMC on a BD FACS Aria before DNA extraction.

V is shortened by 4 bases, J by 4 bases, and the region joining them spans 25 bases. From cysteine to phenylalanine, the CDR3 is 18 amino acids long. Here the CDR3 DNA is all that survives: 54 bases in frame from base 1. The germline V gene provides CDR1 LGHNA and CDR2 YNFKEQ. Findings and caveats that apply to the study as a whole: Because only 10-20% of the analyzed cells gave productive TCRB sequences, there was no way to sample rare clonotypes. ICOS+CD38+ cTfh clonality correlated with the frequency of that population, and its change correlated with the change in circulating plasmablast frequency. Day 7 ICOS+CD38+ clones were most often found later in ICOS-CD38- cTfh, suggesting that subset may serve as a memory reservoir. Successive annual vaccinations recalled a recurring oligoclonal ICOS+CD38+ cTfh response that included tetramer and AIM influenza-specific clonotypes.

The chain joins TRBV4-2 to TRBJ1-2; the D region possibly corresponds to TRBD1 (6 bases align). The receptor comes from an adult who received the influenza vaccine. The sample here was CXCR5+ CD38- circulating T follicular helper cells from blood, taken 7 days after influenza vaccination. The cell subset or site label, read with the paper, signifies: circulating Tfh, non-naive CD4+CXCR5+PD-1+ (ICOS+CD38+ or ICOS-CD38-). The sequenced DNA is TGTGCCAGCAGCCCGCAAACGGGGGGCGCGGATCTAACCTATGGCTACACCTTC. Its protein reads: CASSPQTGGADLTYGYTF.